This note documents a single TCR beta chain sequence. Its antigen is as yet unknown. TCRdb called the reads again in MiXCR, with one record for every CDR3 protein. The sample records hundreds of thousands of distinct CDR3 sequences, roughly a sixth being singletons. The V and J ends lost 2 bases and 2 bases, in that order; junction bases with no gene match: 3. Germline V gene lookup returns CDR1 SGHRS and CDR2 YFSETQ. The CDR3 is 15 residues long. This entry belongs to a study of T cell repertoires in cytomegalovirus infection. Study summary: Indications came from public TCR beta signatures; they pointed to CMV infection and to a matching HLA type. The study's findings and limits: Ex vivo responses were dominated by HLA-C-restricted CMV-specific TCR beta clonotypes. Cumulative public TCR beta family frequency identified carriers of CMV plus the relevant HLA.

The sequenced sample was PBMCs. The sequence was obtained from a human donor in good health (CMV status not recorded). Some clones in this sample may be carry-over from other donors' samples. This chain links TRBV5-1 with TRBJ2-5; TRBD2 agrees at 10 bases. The CDR3: CASSFSGGIQETQYF. In nucleotides, the CDR3 is TGCGCCAGCAGCTTTAGCGGGGGGATACAAGAGACCCAGTACTTC. Combining the CDR3 with reference TRBV5-1 and TRBJ2-5 gives the whole variable domain KAGVTQTPRYLIKTRGQQVTLSCSPISGHRSVSWYQQTPGQGLQFLFEYFSETQRNKGNFPGRFSGRQFSNSRSEMNVSTLELGDSALYLCASSFSGGIQETQYFGPGTRLLVL.